This T cell receptor (beta chain) was obtained from a study of shared clonotypes between healthy human individuals. The DNA input per sorted-subset replicate PCR was roughly 180 ng, corresponding to roughly 30,000 T cell genomes. The assay was immunoSEQ multiplex PCR, and TCRdb's table has in-frame clones only and misses some. The sample has some 500,000 clones; about 96% are singletons. The CDR3 spans 12 residues. The ends were cut back, 2 bases at V and 7 bases at J, with 9 bases in the middle. Germline V gene sequence: CDR1 SGHAT, CDR2 FQNNGV. With regard to this clone: Its specificity is unknown.

Regarding the study as a whole: Sorted-subset samples were not fully sequenced, rarefaction indicated. Generation probabilities of non-shared clonotypes were lower (relative to those shared by all four donors).

The sample taken for sequencing was naive CD4+ T cells sorted from blood. Subset denoted: CD45RA+ positively selected. The receptor was isolated from a woman under 40 in good health. The rearrangement links TRBV11-2 to TRBJ2-7; a weak D match, TRBD1 (5 bases). The DNA for the CDR3 is TGTGCCAGCAGCTTATACACAGGAGAGCAGTACTTC. It yields the protein CASSLYTGEQYF.